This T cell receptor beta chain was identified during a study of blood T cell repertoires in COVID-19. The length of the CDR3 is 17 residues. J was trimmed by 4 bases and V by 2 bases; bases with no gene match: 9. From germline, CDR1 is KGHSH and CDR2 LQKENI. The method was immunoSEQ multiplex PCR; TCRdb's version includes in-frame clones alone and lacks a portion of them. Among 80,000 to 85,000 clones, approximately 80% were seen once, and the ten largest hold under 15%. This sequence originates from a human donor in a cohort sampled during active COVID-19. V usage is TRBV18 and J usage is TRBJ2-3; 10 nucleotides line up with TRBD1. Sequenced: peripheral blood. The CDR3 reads CASSPTGQGRGSDTQYF. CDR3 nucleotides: TGTGCCAGCTCACCAACGGGACAGGGGAGAGGATCAGATACGCAGTATTTT.